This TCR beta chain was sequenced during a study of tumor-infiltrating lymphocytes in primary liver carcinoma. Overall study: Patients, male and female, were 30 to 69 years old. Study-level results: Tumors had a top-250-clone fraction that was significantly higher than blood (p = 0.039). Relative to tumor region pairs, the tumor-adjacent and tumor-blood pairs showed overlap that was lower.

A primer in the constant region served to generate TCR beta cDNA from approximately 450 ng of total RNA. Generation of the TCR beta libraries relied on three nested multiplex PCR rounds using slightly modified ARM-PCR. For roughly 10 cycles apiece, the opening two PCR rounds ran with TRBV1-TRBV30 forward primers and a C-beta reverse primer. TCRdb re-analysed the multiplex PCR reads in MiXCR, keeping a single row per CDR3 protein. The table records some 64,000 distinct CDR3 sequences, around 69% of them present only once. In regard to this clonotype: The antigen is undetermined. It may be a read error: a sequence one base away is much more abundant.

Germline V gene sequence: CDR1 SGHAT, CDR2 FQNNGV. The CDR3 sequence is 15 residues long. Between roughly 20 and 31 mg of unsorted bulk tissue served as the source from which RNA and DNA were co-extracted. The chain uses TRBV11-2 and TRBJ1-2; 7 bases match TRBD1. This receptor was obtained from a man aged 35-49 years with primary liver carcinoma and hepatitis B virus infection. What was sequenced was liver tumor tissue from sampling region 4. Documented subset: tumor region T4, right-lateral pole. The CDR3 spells CASILEGASGGGYTF. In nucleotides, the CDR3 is TGTGCCAGCATCTTAGAGGGGGCCAGTGGCGGTGGCTACACCTTC.